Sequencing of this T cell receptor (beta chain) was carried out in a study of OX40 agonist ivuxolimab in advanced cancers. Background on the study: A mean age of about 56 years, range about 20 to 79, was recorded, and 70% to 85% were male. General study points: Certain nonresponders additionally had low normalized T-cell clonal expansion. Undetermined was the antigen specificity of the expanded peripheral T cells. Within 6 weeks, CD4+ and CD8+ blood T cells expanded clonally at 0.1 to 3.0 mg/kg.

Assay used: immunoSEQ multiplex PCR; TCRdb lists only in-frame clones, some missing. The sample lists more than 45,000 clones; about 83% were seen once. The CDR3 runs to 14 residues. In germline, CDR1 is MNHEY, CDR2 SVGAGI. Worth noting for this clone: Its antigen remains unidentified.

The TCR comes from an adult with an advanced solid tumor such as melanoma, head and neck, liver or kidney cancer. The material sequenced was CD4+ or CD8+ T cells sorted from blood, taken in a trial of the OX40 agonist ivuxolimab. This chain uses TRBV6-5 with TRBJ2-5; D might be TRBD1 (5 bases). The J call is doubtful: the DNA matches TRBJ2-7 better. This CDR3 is CASSYSAGSYEQYF. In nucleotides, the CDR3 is TGTGCCAGCAGTTACTCTGCAGGGTCCTACGAGCAGTACTTC.